This TCR beta chain is from a study of T-cell reconstitution after alpha-beta-depleted transplantation in children listed by TCRdb under 2016. Regarding the complete study: Using TCR repertoire profiling, the study quantitatively followed how T-cell immune reconstitution unfolded in children after TCRalphabeta/CD19-depleted allogeneic hematopoietic cell transplantation.

About this clonotype itself: What this receptor recognizes is not known. Base qualities are missing; no much larger clone stands one base away.

Overall study results and their limits: Over the following months the frequencies of hyperexpanded clones went down, and after one year T-cell counts and TCRbeta diversity were mostly credited to newly produced T cells. The high TCRbeta diversity at day 60 in some patients was ascribed to recipient T cells and intrathymic progenitors that had survived conditioning. About two months after transplant, the apparently early recovery of alphabetaT-cell counts reportedly depended on just several hundred clones that had expanded rapidly and came from non-depleted graft cells.

To prepare the library, PCR was applied. Sequencing was performed on an Illumina HiSeq 2500. Molecular barcoding was employed in the preparation of TCR libraries, with unique molecular identifiers being used to normalize TCRbeta repertoire quantification. TCRdb trimmed the raw reads at Q25, called clones with MiXCR and kept productive beta chains. CDR3 protein sequences are deduplicated, and each keeps its most common genes and DNA. This sample comprises around 440,000 distinct CDR3 sequences, about 10% of them detected only once. Of the sample, 2% to 2.5% falls within the top ten clones. Sample treatment or condition, as interpreted from the label and publication: allogeneic hematopoietic cell transplantation with graft depleted of TCRalphabeta T cells and CD19 B cells. Transplant recipients were children who received TCRalphabeta/CD19-depleted allogeneic hematopoietic cell grafts. Ends trimmed: V by 3 bases, J by 4 bases; bases unmatched to a gene: 6. CDR1 and CDR2 were assigned from the germline V gene as KGHSH and LQKENI. The CDR3 holds 15 amino acids from the cysteine to the phenylalanine. Of all the DNA, just the CDR3 is kept, 45 bases in frame from base 1.

The chain couples TRBV18 to TRBJ1-5; 7 bases in the middle match TRBD1. This clonotype was sampled from a child aged 2 to 10 with inherited bone marrow failure, due to receive a stem cell transplant. The specimen was PBMCs, collected before TCRalphabeta/CD19-depleted stem cell transplant. In nucleotides, the sequence is TGTGCCAGCTCACCGCGACAGGGTTTGAATCAGCCCCAGCATTTT. It translates as CASSPRQGLNQPQHF. Beyond the CDR3, the reference TRBV18 and TRBJ1-5 genes provide the residues; the full variable domain reads: NAGVMQNPRHLVRRRGQEARLRCSPMKGHSHVYWYRQLPEEGLKFMVYLQKENIIDESGMPKERFSAEFPKEGPSILRIQQVVRGDSAAYFCASSPRQGLNQPQHFGDGTRLSIL.